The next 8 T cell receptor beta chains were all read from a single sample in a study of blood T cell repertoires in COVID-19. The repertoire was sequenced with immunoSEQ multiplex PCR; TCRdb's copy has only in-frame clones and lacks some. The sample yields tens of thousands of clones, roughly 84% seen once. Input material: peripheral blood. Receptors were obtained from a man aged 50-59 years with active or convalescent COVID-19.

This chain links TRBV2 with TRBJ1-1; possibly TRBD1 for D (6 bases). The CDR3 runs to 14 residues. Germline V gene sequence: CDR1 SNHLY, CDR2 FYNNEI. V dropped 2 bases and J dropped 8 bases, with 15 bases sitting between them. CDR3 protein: CASSEQGTVGEAFF. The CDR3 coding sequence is TGTGCCAGCAGTGAACAGGGGACCGTCGGGGAAGCTTTCTTT.

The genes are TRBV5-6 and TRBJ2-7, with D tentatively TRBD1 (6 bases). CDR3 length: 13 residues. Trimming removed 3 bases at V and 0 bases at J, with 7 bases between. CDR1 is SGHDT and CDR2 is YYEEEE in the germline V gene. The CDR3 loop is CASSSDSSYEQYF. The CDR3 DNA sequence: TGTGCCAGCAGCTCGGACAGCTCCTACGAGCAGTACTTC. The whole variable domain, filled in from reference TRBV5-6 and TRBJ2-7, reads DAGVTQSPTHLIKTRGQQVTLRCSPKSGHDTVSWYQQALGQGPQFIFQYYEEEERQRGNFPDRFSGHQFPNYSSELNVNALLLGDSALYLCASSSDSSYEQYFGPGTRLTVT.

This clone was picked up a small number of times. The CDR3, as DNA: TGTGCCAGCAGCTCCTTAAACCGGGACAGGGGGCAGGAGGAGCTGTTTTTT. Protein product: CASSSLNRDRGQEELFF. The V and J genes are TRBV11-3 and TRBJ2-2, with TRBD1 matching 12 bases. J gave up 10 bases and V 4 bases, and 13 bases lay outside the gene matches. In germline, CDR1 is SGHNT, CDR2 YENEEA. The CDR3 runs to 17 residues.

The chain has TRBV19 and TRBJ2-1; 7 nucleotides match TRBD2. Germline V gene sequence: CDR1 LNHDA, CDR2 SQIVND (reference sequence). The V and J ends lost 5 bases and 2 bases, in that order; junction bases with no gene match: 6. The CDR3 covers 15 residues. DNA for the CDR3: TGTGCCAGTAGTGCCTCTAGCGGAGCCTACAATGAGCAGTTCTTC. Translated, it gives CASSASSGAYNEQFF.

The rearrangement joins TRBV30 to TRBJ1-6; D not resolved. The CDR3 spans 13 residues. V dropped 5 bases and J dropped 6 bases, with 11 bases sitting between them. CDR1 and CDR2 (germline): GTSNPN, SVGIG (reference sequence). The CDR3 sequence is CAWDRRGNSPLHF. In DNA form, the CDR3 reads TGTGCCTGGGATAGGAGAGGTAATTCACCCCTCCACTTT.

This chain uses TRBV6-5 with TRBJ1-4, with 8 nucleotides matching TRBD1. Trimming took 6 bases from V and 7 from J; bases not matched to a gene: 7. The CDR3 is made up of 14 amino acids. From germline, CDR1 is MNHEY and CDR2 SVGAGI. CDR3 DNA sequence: TGTGCCAGCAGCCGGGGACAGGACACTGAAAAACTGTTTTTT. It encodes CASSRGQDTEKLFF.

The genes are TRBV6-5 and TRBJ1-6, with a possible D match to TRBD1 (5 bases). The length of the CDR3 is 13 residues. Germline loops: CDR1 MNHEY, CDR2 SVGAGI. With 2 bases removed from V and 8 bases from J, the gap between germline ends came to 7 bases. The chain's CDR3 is CASSYKGDSPLHF. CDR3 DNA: TGTGCCAGCAGTTACAAAGGGGATTCACCCCTCCACTTT.

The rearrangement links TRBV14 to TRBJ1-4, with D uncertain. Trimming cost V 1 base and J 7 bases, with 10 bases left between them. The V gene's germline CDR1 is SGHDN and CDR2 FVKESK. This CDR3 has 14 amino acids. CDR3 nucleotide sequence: TGTGCCAGCAGCCAAGGAGGGTTTGCTGAAAAACTGTTTTTT. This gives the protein CASSQGGFAEKLFF.